This T cell receptor beta chain was captured in a study of graft-versus-host responses after intestinal transplantation. This CDR3 region has 16 residues. Trimming took 1 base from V and 2 from J, leaving 15 bases between them. Germline V gene sequence: CDR1 MGHRA, CDR2 YSYEKL. Clones were sequenced by immunoSEQ multiplex PCR, and TCRdb holds only the in-frame ones, with some missing. The data hold about 81,000 clones, with around 90% observed a single time. Comments on this clone: Its specificity is unknown.

The V gene is TRBV4-1, the J gene TRBJ2-7; perhaps TRBD2 as D (6 bases). The material sequenced was unstimulated CD4+ T cells sorted from spleen or lymph node cells, taken before intestinal transplant. This receptor was identified in a human donor who received an intestinal transplant. The DNA for the CDR3 is TGCGCCAGCAGCCAAGTTCGGGGAGGCGGTCCCTACGAGCAGTACTTC. It is translated as CASSQVRGGGPYEQYF.